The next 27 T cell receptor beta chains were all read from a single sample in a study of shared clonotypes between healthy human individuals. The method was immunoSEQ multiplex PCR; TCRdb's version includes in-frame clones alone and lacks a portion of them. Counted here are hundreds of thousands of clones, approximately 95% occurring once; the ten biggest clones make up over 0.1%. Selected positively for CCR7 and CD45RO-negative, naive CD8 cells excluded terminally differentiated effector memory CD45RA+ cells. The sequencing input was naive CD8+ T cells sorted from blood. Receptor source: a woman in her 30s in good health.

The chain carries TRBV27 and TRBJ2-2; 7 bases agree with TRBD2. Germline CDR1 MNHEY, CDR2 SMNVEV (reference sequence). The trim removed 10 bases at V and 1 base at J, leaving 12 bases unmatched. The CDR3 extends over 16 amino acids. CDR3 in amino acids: CATTQAGARNTGELFF. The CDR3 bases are TGTGCCACCACACAGGCGGGAGCGAGGAACACCGGGGAGCTGTTTTTT.

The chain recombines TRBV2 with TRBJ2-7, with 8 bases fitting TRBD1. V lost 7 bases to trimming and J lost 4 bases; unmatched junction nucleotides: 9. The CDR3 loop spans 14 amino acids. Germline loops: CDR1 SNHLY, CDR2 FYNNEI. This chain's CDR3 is CASKFRDRGYEQYF. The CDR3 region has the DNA TGTGCCAGCAAGTTCCGTGACAGGGGTTACGAGCAGTACTTC.

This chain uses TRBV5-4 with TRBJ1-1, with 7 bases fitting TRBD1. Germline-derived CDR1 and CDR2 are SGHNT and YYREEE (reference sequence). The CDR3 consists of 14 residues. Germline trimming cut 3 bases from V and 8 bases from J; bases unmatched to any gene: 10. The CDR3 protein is CASSWGTGQREAFF. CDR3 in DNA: TGTGCCAGCAGCTGGGGTACGGGACAGCGAGAAGCTTTCTTT.

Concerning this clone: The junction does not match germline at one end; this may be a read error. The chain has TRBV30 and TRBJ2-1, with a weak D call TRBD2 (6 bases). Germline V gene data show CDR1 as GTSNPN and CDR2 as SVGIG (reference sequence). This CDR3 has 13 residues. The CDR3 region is CAWWTTVYSEQFF. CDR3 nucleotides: TGTGCCTGGTGGACTACTGTCTACAGTGAGCAGTTCTTC.

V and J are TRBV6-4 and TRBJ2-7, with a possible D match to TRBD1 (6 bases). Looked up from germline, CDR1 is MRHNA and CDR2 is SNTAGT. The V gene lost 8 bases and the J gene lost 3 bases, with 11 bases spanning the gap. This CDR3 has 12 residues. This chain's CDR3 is CASVGANYEQYF. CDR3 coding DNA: TGTGCCAGCGTGGGGGCGAACTACGAGCAGTACTTC.

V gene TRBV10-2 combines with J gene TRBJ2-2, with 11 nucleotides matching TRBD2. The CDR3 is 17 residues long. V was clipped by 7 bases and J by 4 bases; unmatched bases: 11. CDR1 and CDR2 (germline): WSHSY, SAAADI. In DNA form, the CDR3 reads TGCGCCAGCAAGGATAGCGGGAGGGCCTTGGCCACCGGGGAGCTGTTTTTT. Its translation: CASKDSGRALATGELFF.

This chain's CDR3 is CATSRVRQGAQAFF. As DNA, the CDR3 is TGTGCCACCAGCAGAGTCCGGCAGGGGGCTCAAGCTTTCTTT. This rearrangement joins TRBV15 to TRBJ1-1, with 8 bases fitting TRBD1. V was pared by 1 base and J by 9 bases, with 7 bases of the junction left unmatched. The germline V gene encodes CDR1 LNHNV and CDR2 YYDKDF (reference sequence). The CDR3 is 14 amino acids.

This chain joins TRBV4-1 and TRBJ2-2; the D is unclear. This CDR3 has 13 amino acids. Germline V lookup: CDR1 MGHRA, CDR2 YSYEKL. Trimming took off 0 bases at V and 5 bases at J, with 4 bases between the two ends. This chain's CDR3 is CASSQEWTGELFF. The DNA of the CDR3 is TGCGCCAGCAGCCAAGAGTGGACCGGGGAGCTGTTTTTT.

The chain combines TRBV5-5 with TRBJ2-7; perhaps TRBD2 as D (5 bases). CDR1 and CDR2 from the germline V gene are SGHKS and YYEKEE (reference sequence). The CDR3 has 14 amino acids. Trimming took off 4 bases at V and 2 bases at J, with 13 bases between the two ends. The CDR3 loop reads CASSGGPITYEQYF. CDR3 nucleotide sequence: TGTGCCAGCAGCGGAGGACCAATAACCTACGAGCAGTACTTC.

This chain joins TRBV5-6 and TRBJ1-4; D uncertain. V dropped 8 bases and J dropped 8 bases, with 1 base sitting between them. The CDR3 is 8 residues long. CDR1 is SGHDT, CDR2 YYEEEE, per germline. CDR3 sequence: CAREKLFF. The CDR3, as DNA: TGTGCCAGGGAAAAACTGTTTTTT.

The DNA of the CDR3 is TGTGCCAGCAGCTCTGCGAGCGGGAGGTTTACAGATACGCAGTATTTT. Translation gives CASSSASGRFTDTQYF. The chain combines TRBV2 with TRBJ2-3; 9 nucleotides line up with TRBD2. The CDR3 has 16 residues. The trim removed 6 bases at V and 3 bases at J, leaving 10 bases unmatched. Germline CDR1 is SNHLY and CDR2 is FYNNEI.

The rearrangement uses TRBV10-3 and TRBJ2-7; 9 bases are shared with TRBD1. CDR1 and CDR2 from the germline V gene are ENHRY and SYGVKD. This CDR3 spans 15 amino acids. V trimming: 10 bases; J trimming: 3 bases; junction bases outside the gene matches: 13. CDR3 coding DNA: TGTGCCACCTATCGACCCGGGACAGGGCTCTACGAGCAGTACTTC. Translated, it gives CATYRPGTGLYEQYF.

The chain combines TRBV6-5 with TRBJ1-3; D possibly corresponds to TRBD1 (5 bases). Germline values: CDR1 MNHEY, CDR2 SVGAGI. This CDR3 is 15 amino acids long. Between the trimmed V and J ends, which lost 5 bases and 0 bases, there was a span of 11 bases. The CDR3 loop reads CASSRDGNSGNTIYF. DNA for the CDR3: TGTGCCAGCAGTCGGGACGGCAACTCTGGAAACACCATATATTTT.

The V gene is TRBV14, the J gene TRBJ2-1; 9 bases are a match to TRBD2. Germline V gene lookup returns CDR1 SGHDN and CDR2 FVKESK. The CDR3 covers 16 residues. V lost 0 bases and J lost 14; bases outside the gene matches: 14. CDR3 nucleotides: TGTGCCAGCAGCCAAGAAGTGATAGCGGGAGAGGGGACTGAGTTCTTC. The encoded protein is CASSQEVIAGEGTEFF.

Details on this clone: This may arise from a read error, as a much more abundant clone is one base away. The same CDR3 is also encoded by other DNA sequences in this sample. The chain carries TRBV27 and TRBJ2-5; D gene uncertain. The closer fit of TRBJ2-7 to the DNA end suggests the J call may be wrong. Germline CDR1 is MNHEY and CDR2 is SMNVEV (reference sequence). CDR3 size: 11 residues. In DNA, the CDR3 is TGTGCCAGCAGTTCAGACTACGAGCAGTACTTC. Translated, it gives CASSSDYEQYF.

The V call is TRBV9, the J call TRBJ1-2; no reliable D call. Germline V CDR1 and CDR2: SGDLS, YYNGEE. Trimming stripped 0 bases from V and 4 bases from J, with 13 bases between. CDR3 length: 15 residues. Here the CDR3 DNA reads TGTGCCAGCAGCGTAGGGGGAACAGATTCCTATGGCTACACCTTC. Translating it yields CASSVGGTDSYGYTF.

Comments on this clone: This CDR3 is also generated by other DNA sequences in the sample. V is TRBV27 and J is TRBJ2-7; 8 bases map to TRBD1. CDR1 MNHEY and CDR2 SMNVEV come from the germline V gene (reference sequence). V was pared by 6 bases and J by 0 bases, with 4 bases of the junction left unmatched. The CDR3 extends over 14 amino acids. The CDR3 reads CASSPQGASYEQYF. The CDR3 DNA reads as TGTGCCAGCAGCCCCCAGGGGGCCTCCTACGAGCAGTACTTC.

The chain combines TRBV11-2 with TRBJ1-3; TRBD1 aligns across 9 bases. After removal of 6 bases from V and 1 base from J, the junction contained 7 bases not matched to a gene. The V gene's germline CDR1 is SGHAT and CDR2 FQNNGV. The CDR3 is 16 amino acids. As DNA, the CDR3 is TGTGCCAGCAGTCTGACAGGGGGGGCTTCTGGAAACACCATATATTTT. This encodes CASSLTGGASGNTIYF. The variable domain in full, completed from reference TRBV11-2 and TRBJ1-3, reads EAGVAQSPRYKIIEKRQSVAFWCNPISGHATLYWYQQILGQGPKLLIQFQNNGVVDDSQLPKDRFSAERLKGVDSTLKIQPAKLEDSAVYLCASSLTGGASGNTIYFGEGSWLTVV.

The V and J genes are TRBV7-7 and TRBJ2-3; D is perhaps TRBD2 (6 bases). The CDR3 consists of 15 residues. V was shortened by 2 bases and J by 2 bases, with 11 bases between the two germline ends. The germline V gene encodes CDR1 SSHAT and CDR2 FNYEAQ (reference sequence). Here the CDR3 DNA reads TGTGCCAGCAGCTTACCGAGGACTAACACAGATACGCAGTATTTT. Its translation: CASSLPRTNTDTQYF.

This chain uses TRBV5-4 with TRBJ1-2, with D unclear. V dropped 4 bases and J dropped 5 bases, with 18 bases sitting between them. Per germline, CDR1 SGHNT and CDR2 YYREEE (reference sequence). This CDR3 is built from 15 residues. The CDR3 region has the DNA TGTGCCAGCAGCGAGCAAGGACTCACGACGTATGGCTACACCTTC. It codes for CASSEQGLTTYGYTF.

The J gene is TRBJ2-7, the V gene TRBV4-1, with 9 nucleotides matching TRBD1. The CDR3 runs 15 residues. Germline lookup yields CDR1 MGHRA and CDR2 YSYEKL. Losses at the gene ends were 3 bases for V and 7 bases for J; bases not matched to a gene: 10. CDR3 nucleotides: TGCGCCAGCAGCCAGCCCGGGACAGGGTACTGGGAGCAGTACTTC. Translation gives CASSQPGTGYWEQYF.

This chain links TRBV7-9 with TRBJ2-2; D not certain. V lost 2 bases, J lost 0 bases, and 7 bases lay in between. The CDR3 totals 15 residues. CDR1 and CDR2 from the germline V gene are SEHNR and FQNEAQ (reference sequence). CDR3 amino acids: CASSLKVSNTGELFF. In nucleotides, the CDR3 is TGTGCCAGCAGCTTAAAGGTTTCGAACACCGGGGAGCTGTTTTTT.

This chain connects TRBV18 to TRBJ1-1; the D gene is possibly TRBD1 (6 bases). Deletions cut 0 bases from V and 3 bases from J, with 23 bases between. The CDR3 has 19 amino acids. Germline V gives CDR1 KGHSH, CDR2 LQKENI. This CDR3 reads CASSPPMDRTIRLDTEAFF. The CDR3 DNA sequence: TGTGCCAGCTCACCACCAATGGACAGAACAATCAGACTGGACACTGAAGCTTTCTTT.

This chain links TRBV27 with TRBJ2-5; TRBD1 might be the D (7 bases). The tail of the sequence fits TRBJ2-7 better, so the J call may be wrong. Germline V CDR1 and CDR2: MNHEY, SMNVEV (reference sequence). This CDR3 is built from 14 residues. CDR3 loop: CASSLSGGGNEQYF. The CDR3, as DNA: TGTGCCAGCAGTTTGTCAGGGGGAGGTAACGAGCAGTACTTC.

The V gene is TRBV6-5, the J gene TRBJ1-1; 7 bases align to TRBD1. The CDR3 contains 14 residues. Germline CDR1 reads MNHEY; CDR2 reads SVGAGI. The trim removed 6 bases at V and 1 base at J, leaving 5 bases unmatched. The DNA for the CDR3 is TGTGCCAGCAGCGAAGACAGGGCGAACACTGAAGCTTTCTTT. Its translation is CASSEDRANTEAFF.

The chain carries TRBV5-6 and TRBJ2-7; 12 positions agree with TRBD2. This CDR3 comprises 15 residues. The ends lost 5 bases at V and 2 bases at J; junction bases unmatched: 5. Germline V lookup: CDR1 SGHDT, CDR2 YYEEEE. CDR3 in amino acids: CASSPGTSGPYEQYF. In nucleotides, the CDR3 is TGTGCCAGCAGTCCTGGGACTAGCGGGCCCTACGAGCAGTACTTC.

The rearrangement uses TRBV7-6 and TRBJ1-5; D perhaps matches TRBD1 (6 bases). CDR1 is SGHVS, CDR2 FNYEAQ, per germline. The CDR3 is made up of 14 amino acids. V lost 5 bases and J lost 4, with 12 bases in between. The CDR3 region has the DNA TGTGCCAGCAGCCCGGACAGAACAAATCAGCCCCAGCATTTT. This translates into CASSPDRTNQPQHF.